What follows are 27 T cell receptor beta chains derived from one specimen sequenced in a study of identical twins. Using its own MiXCR run on the 5' RACE reads, TCRdb lists one record per CDR3 protein. The sample carries a few hundred thousand distinct CDR3 sequences, around 8% recorded once. This sample was also put to use in a study of yellow fever vaccine responses in identical twins.

Sequencing input: CD8+ T cells sorted from blood. These receptors all stem from a woman younger than 30 in good health.

The table lists this clonotype with a few counts. This chain joins TRBV28 and TRBJ2-1, with D possibly being TRBD1 (6 bases). CDR1 and CDR2 (germline): MDHEN, SYDVKM. The CDR3 runs to 12 residues. V was trimmed by 6 bases and J by 9 bases, leaving 12 bases between them. The CDR3 DNA sequence: TGTGCCAGCAGCCTAGGGGGAGCTGAGCAGTTCTTC. Its protein is CASSLGGAEQFF. The full variable domain, its missing parts supplied by reference TRBV28 and TRBJ2-1, is DVKVTQSSRYLVKRTGEKVFLECVQDMDHENMFWYRQDPGLGLRLIYFSYDVKMKEKGDIPEGYSVSREKKERFSLILESASTNQTSMYLCASSLGGAEQFFGPGTRLTVL.

This clonotype has a single count. The chain recombines TRBV7-2 with TRBJ2-7, with TRBD2 matching over 12 bases. The germline V gene has CDR1 SGHTA and CDR2 FQGNSA. V was pared by 5 bases and J by 3 bases, with 5 bases of the junction left unmatched. This CDR3 spans 15 amino acids. The CDR3 spells CASSPLAGGLYEQYF. CDR3 nucleotide sequence: TGTGCCAGCAGCCCTCTAGCGGGAGGGCTCTACGAGCAGTACTTC.

V and J are TRBV29-1 and TRBJ2-1, with a weak D call TRBD2 (5 bases). CDR1 is SQVTM, CDR2 ANQGSEA, per germline. CDR3 length: 13 residues. The V end was cut by 1 base, the J end by 3 bases, with 7 bases between. CDR3: CSVEAGDYNEQFF. The CDR3 DNA reads as TGCAGCGTTGAAGCCGGGGACTACAATGAGCAGTTCTTC.

V and J are TRBV4-3 and TRBJ2-3; TRBD1 might be the D (6 bases). There are 16 residues in the CDR3. Germline values: CDR1 LGHNA, CDR2 YSLEER. The V end lost 3 bases, the J end lost 2 bases, and 15 bases lay between the germline ends. CDR3 region: CASSQDRGFTTDTQYF. The CDR3 nucleotides are TGCGCCAGCAGCCAGGATAGGGGGTTCACCACAGATACGCAGTATTTT.

This clonotype was counted ten times or more. This chain joins TRBV5-6 and TRBJ2-1; D might be TRBD1 (6 bases). CDR1 and CDR2 (germline): SGHDT, YYEEEE. The V end lost 4 bases, the J end lost 3 bases, and 8 bases lay between the germline ends. The CDR3 runs to 13 residues. The CDR3 sequence is CASSPDSYNEQFF. The CDR3 nucleotides read TGTGCCAGCAGCCCGGACAGCTACAATGAGCAGTTCTTC.

V is TRBV7-9 and J is TRBJ2-7; D possibly corresponds to TRBD1 (5 bases). The V gene lost 9 bases and the J gene lost 2 bases, with 14 bases spanning the gap. Germline V CDR1 and CDR2: SEHNR, FQNEAQ (reference sequence). The CDR3 consists of 13 residues. CDR3 protein: CASLKDSAYEQYF. The CDR3 DNA follows: TGTGCCAGTTTAAAAGACAGTGCCTACGAGCAGTACTTC.

This clonotype was counted a few times. V is TRBV7-2 and J is TRBJ2-7, with D tentatively TRBD1 or TRBD2 (5 bases each). V lost 4 bases and J 1 base, leaving 14 bases between the germline ends. CDR1 and CDR2 (germline): SGHTA, FQGNSA. This CDR3 region has 15 residues. The chain's CDR3 is CASSWYPGPSYEQYF. The CDR3 bases are TGTGCCAGCAGCTGGTATCCGGGGCCGTCCTACGAGCAGTACTTC.

This clonotype was seen many times. The rearrangement links TRBV6-5 to TRBJ2-1; 10 positions match TRBD2. V dropped 4 bases and J dropped 7; count of bases not matched to a gene: 10. From germline, CDR1 is MNHEY and CDR2 SVGAGI. CDR3 length: 16 residues. The CDR3 is CASSLSGGGLGNEQFF. The CDR3 bases are TGTGCCAGCAGTTTAAGCGGGGGGGGACTTGGGAATGAGCAGTTCTTC.

In its sample, this clonotype was seen a few times. The chain links TRBV20-1 to TRBJ2-7; 11 positions agree with TRBD2. The CDR3 spans 14 residues. The trim removed 3 bases at V and 3 bases at J, leaving 4 bases unmatched. Germline lookup yields CDR1 DFQATT and CDR2 SNEGSKA (reference sequence). CDR3 loop: CSARSTSGDYEQYF. The CDR3 DNA is TGCAGTGCTAGGTCGACTAGCGGGGACTACGAGCAGTACTTC.

The gene calls are TRBV4-1 and TRBJ1-2, with D maybe TRBD1 (5 bases). The V gene's germline CDR1 is MGHRA and CDR2 YSYEKL. V was clipped by 4 bases and J by 7 bases, with 16 bases between them. The CDR3 loop spans 14 amino acids. CDR3 DNA: TGCGCCAGCAGCCTTCGGGGAGGGGTACGTGGCTACACCTTC. It is translated as CASSLRGGVRGYTF.

This clonotype has just a few counts. This rearrangement joins TRBV10-2 to TRBJ1-5, with D uncertain. Germline V gene lookup returns CDR1 WSHSY and CDR2 SAAADI. This CDR3 has 12 residues. The V end was cut by 7 bases, the J end by 6 bases, with 10 bases between. The CDR3: CASTSGPQPQHF. The CDR3 DNA reads as TGCGCCAGCACGTCCGGGCCTCAGCCCCAGCATTTT.

A few counts support this clonotype. The J gene is TRBJ2-7, the V gene TRBV20-1, with 10 bases matching TRBD2. Germline-derived CDR1 and CDR2 are DFQATT and SNEGSKA (reference sequence). Trimming at V came to 6 bases and at J to 4 bases, leaving 6 bases not matched to a gene. The CDR3 is made up of 13 amino acids. The CDR3 is CSAEPSGSYEQYF. In nucleotides, the CDR3 is TGCAGTGCGGAACCTAGCGGGAGTTACGAGCAGTACTTC.

This clonotype has just a few counts. The V and J genes are TRBV6-5 and TRBJ2-2; no reliable D call. In germline, CDR1 is MNHEY, CDR2 SVGAGI. V lost 0 bases and J lost 5, with 7 bases in between. The CDR3 loop spans 14 amino acids. The CDR3 DNA follows: TGTGCCAGCAGTTACTCGGAGCAGACCGGGGAGCTGTTTTTT. As protein: CASSYSEQTGELFF.

Ten or more counts support this clonotype. The genes are TRBV3-1 and TRBJ2-1, with TRBD1 matching over 9 bases. The trim removed 2 bases at V and 4 bases at J, leaving 3 bases unmatched. The CDR3 spans 15 residues. The germline V gene has CDR1 LGHDT and CDR2 YNNKEL (reference sequence). The CDR3 DNA is TGTGCCAGCAGCCAATCGGACAGGGGATACAATGAGCAGTTCTTC. Translation: CASSQSDRGYNEQFF.

V and J are TRBV2 and TRBJ2-3, with TRBD2 matching over 15 bases. The ends lost 7 bases at V and 5 bases at J; junction bases unmatched: 10. The germline V gene encodes CDR1 SNHLY and CDR2 FYNNEI. This CDR3 has 17 residues. Here the CDR3 DNA reads TGTGCCAGCATGAAGCCGGGACTAGCGGGGGGAATAGATACGCAGTATTTT. The encoded protein is CASMKPGLAGGIDTQYF.

The CDR3 sequence is CAMEWTGTKAFF. DNA of the CDR3: TGTGCCATGGAATGGACAGGAACTAAAGCTTTCTTT. The chain uses TRBV2 and TRBJ1-1; TRBD1 aligns across 7 bases. Losses at the gene ends were 10 bases for V and 9 bases for J; bases not matched to a gene: 11. Germline-derived CDR1 and CDR2 are SNHLY and FYNNEI. The CDR3 contains 12 residues.

This clonotype has a count of ten or more. V and J are TRBV10-3 and TRBJ2-3; 9 nucleotides match TRBD1. J gave up 1 base and V 10 bases, and 6 bases lay outside the gene matches. The CDR3 is 14 residues long. The V gene's germline CDR1 is ENHRY and CDR2 SYGVKD. DNA of the CDR3: TGTGCCAGCCGGGACAGGGATGGCACAGATACGCAGTATTTT. Its protein product is CASRDRDGTDTQYF.

This clonotype was observed a few times. V gene TRBV30 combines with J gene TRBJ2-3, with 10 bases that match TRBD1. Germline V gene data show CDR1 as GTSNPN and CDR2 as SVGIG (reference sequence). V trimming: 0 bases; J trimming: 2 bases; junction bases outside the gene matches: 5. The CDR3 loop spans 16 amino acids. CDR3 coding DNA: TGTGCCTGGAGTGTGATCGGGACAGGGGCCACAGATACGCAGTATTTT. Translated, it gives CAWSVIGTGATDTQYF.

This clonotype was observed at least ten times. The chain employs TRBV20-1 and TRBJ2-1, with TRBD2 matching over 10 bases. This CDR3 comprises 16 residues. The ends lost 2 bases at V and 0 bases at J; junction bases unmatched: 4. Germline assignment: CDR1 DFQATT and CDR2 SNEGSKA (reference sequence). CDR3 residues: CSARFSGRSSYNEQFF. In DNA form, the CDR3 reads TGCAGTGCTAGATTTAGCGGGAGGAGCTCCTACAATGAGCAGTTCTTC.

J is TRBJ2-7 and V is TRBV6-1; 8 positions match TRBD1. Germline V gives CDR1 MNHNS, CDR2 SASEGT. Losses at the gene ends were 10 bases for V and 5 bases for J; bases not matched to a gene: 13. This CDR3 comprises 14 residues. The CDR3 region is CATIPGQVSNEQYF. CDR3 DNA sequence: TGTGCCACCATACCGGGACAGGTTAGCAACGAGCAGTACTTC.

The chain carries TRBV27 and TRBJ1-2; TRBD1 agrees at 8 bases. The CDR3 runs to 12 residues. Germline assignment: CDR1 MNHEY and CDR2 SMNVEV (reference sequence). V gave up 8 bases and J gave up 3 bases; unmatched junction bases: 2. Written as DNA, the CDR3 is TGTGCCAGCGGACAGGGCGACTATGGCTACACCTTC. Amino acids: CASGQGDYGYTF.

This chain joins TRBV4-2 and TRBJ2-1; 9 nucleotides align to TRBD2. Per germline, CDR1 LGHNA and CDR2 YNFKEQ. The J segment lost 1 base and the V segment lost 8 bases, leaving 6 bases of the junction unmatched. The CDR3 runs 15 residues. This CDR3 reads CASHIAGASYNEQFF. CDR3 DNA sequence: TGTGCCAGCCACATAGCGGGAGCGTCCTACAATGAGCAGTTCTTC.

There are a few counts of this clonotype. This chain links TRBV15 with TRBJ2-1, with 7 bases identical to TRBD2. The CDR3 has 16 amino acids. Germline lookup yields CDR1 LNHNV and CDR2 YYDKDF (reference sequence). V lost 5 bases to trimming and J lost 2 bases; unmatched junction nucleotides: 9. The CDR3 here is CATSPLLGGTYNEQFF. In DNA, the CDR3 is TGTGCCACCAGCCCCCTATTGGGGGGGACCTACAATGAGCAGTTCTTC.

This clonotype was recorded many times. The J gene is TRBJ2-1, the V gene TRBV6-4; TRBD2 aligns across 9 bases. The CDR3 has 14 residues. The germline gives CDR1 MRHNA, CDR2 SNTAGT. The V gene end was trimmed by 4 bases and the J gene end by 4 bases; junction bases not matched to a gene: 2. The CDR3 DNA reads as TGTGCCAGCAGTGTGAGCGGGGGGTACAATGAGCAGTTCTTC. As protein: CASSVSGGYNEQFF.

Ten or more counts support this clonotype. The CDR3 reads CATSRDPEGPKTYF. The CDR3 region has the DNA TGTGCCACCAGCAGAGATCCCGAAGGACCGAAAACGTACTTC. V gene TRBV15 combines with J gene TRBJ2-5; no reliable D call. Germline CDR1 LNHNV, CDR2 YYDKDF (reference sequence). This CDR3 has 14 amino acids. With 0 bases removed from V and 13 bases from J, the gap between germline ends came to 18 bases.

This clonotype has a count of ten or more. The genes are TRBV29-1 and TRBJ2-7; 10 bases are a match to TRBD2. The CDR3 loop spans 16 amino acids. Germline CDR1 and CDR2: SQVTM and ANQGSEA. Germline trimming cut 0 bases from V and 5 bases from J; bases unmatched to any gene: 10. The CDR3 here is CSVEDWKLAGENEQYF. The CDR3 DNA is TGCAGCGTTGAAGATTGGAAGCTAGCGGGAGAGAACGAGCAGTACTTC.

This CDR3 is CASTFKTGTSGSGEQFF. DNA of the CDR3: TGTGCCAGCACCTTCAAAACCGGGACTAGCGGGAGTGGTGAGCAGTTCTTC. The chain combines TRBV7-6 with TRBJ2-1; 14 bases are shared with TRBD2. This CDR3 is built from 17 residues. V trimming: 7 bases; J trimming: 9 bases; junction bases outside the gene matches: 14. In germline, CDR1 is SGHVS, CDR2 FNYEAQ.